Below are 17 T cell receptor beta chains sequenced from a single sample in a study of cytomegalovirus exposure and HLA in healthy donors. This PCR relied on a set of 60 Vbeta primers and 13 Jbeta primers. TCRdb's copy holds only in-frame clones and misses some; the assay was immunoSEQ multiplex PCR. The profile shows 100,000 to 120,000 clones, about 90% of them singletons. The sample was PBMCs. The receptors were sampled from a man aged 35-49 years in good health and CMV-seronegative.

The genes are TRBV29-1 and TRBJ2-3; 7 positions match TRBD2. Losses at the gene ends were 4 bases for V and 1 base for J; bases not matched to a gene: 2. Germline CDR1 SQVTM, CDR2 ANQGSEA. CDR3 length: 13 amino acids. The CDR3 region is CSVVGRGTDTQYF. The DNA for the CDR3 is TGCAGCGTTGTGGGGAGGGGCACAGATACGCAGTATTTT.

The J gene is TRBJ1-1, the V gene TRBV7-9; tentative D call: TRBD1 (5 bases). This CDR3 has 14 amino acids. Looked up from germline, CDR1 is SEHNR and CDR2 is FQNEAQ (reference sequence). V was pared by 1 base and J by 8 bases, with 14 bases between. CDR3 bases: TGTGCCAGCAGCTTAGTGGCGGAGAAGGGGGAAGCTTTCTTT. It codes for CASSLVAEKGEAFF.

This clone has a handful of counts. V is TRBV30 and J is TRBJ2-3, with D possibly matching TRBD1 (6 bases). The ends were cut back, 1 base at V and 2 bases at J, with 16 bases in the middle. The CDR3 sequence is 16 residues long. Per the germline V gene, CDR1 is GTSNPN and CDR2 is SVGIG (reference sequence). CDR3 in amino acids: CAWSALTGPTTDTQYF. CDR3 sequence (DNA): TGTGCCTGGAGTGCCCTCACAGGGCCGACCACAGATACGCAGTATTTT. The variable domain in full, completed from reference TRBV30 and TRBJ2-3, reads SQTIHQWPATLVQPVGSPLSLECTVEGTSNPNLYWYRQAAGRGLQLLFYSVGIGQISSEVPQNLSASRPQDRQFILSSKKLLLSDSGFYLCAWSALTGPTTDTQYFGPGTRLTVL.

J is TRBJ1-1 and V is TRBV5-1; D gene uncertain. Germline V CDR1 and CDR2: SGHRS, YFSETQ. V lost 3 bases and J lost 2, with 8 bases in between. This CDR3 is 13 amino acids long. The CDR3 loop reads CASSSFGNTEAFF. CDR3 sequence (DNA): TGCGCCAGCAGCTCCTTCGGTAACACTGAAGCTTTCTTT.

The chain links TRBV30 to TRBJ1-3, with D tentatively TRBD1 (5 bases). This CDR3 contains 12 residues. Germline lookup yields CDR1 GTSNPN and CDR2 SVGIG (reference sequence). The ends were cut back, 2 bases at V and 6 bases at J, with 8 bases in the middle. CDR3 residues: CAWSLDKNTIYF. The CDR3, as DNA: TGTGCCTGGAGTTTGGACAAAAACACCATATATTTT.

The chain uses TRBV4-1 and TRBJ1-5; possible D gene TRBD1, 5 bases. Germline-derived CDR1 and CDR2 are MGHRA and YSYEKL. Trimming stripped 3 bases from V and 6 bases from J, with 12 bases between. The CDR3 extends over 14 amino acids. The CDR3 loop is CASSHKGDGQPQHF. The CDR3 DNA follows: TGCGCCAGCAGCCATAAAGGGGATGGTCAGCCCCAGCATTTT.

This clone has a handful of counts. The rearrangement links TRBV7-2 to TRBJ1-5; D is undetermined. From germline, CDR1 is SGHTA and CDR2 FQGNSA. The CDR3 is 14 amino acids. Deletions cut 3 bases from V and 2 bases from J, with 8 bases between. CDR3 residues: CASSFSTGNQPQHF. The CDR3, as DNA: TGTGCCAGCAGCTTTTCAACAGGCAATCAGCCCCAGCATTTT.

This clone was counted between two and nine times. This chain links TRBV5-1 with TRBJ2-7, with D possibly TRBD1 on 6 matching bases. CDR1 and CDR2 from the germline V gene are SGHRS and YFSETQ. CDR3 size: 16 residues. Trimming cost V 4 bases and J 4 bases, with 21 bases left between them. Here the CDR3 DNA reads TGCGCCAGCAGCAGGCAGGGGACCGAACTCTCATACGAGCAGTACTTC. It is translated as CASSRQGTELSYEQYF. The full variable domain, rest sourced from reference TRBV5-1 and TRBJ2-7, is KAGVTQTPRYLIKTRGQQVTLSCSPISGHRSVSWYQQTPGQGLQFLFEYFSETQRNKGNFPGRFSGRQFSNSRSEMNVSTLELGDSALYLCASSRQGTELSYEQYFGPGTRLTVT.

The chain joins TRBV15 to TRBJ1-3; D is unclear. V dropped 0 bases and J dropped 4 bases, with 10 bases sitting between them. The V gene's germline CDR1 is LNHNV and CDR2 YYDKDF (reference sequence). The CDR3 has 15 residues. CDR3 coding DNA: TGTGCCACCAGCAGAGATCCCCCTCTGGGAAACACCATATATTTT. It yields the protein CATSRDPPLGNTIYF.

The chain joins TRBV5-4 to TRBJ2-5, with 9 bases that match TRBD2. The CDR3 totals 14 residues. The trim removed 5 bases at V and 5 bases at J, leaving 7 bases unmatched. Germline V gene data show CDR1 as SGHNT and CDR2 as YYREEE (reference sequence). The CDR3 DNA sequence: TGTGCCAGCAGGGGCGGGGGGGCGGAGGAGACCCAGTACTTC. Protein sequence: CASRGGGAEETQYF.

This chain uses TRBV4-2 with TRBJ1-5; D ambiguous. The V gene lost 0 bases and the J gene lost 0 bases, with 3 bases spanning the gap. Germline CDR1 reads LGHNA; CDR2 reads YNFKEQ. There are 14 residues in the CDR3. The CDR3 spells CASSQDSSNQPQHF. The CDR3 DNA reads TGTGCCAGCAGCCAAGACAGTAGCAATCAGCCCCAGCATTTT.

The chain joins TRBV2 to TRBJ2-3, with TRBD2 as a possible D gene (5 bases). The germline gives CDR1 SNHLY, CDR2 FYNNEI. Trimming pared 6 bases from V and 2 bases from J, leaving 6 bases between. This CDR3 is built from 12 residues. CDR3 nucleotides: TGTGCCAGCAGCGGGGACACAGATACGCAGTATTTT. Translating gives CASSGDTDTQYF.

The gene calls are TRBV2 and TRBJ1-5; D unclear. CDR1 is SNHLY and CDR2 is FYNNEI in the germline V gene. This CDR3 comprises 14 residues. The germline V and J ends were trimmed by 6 bases and 9 bases, with 18 bases remaining between them. The CDR3: CASRPGLSNGPQHF. CDR3 bases: TGTGCCAGCAGGCCCGGACTCTCCAACGGGCCCCAGCATTTT.

This clone was recorded only once. This rearrangement joins TRBV7-9 to TRBJ1-4; D might be TRBD1 (5 bases). Trimming took off 5 bases at V and 3 bases at J, with 10 bases between the two ends. In germline, CDR1 is SEHNR, CDR2 FQNEAQ (reference sequence). The CDR3 extends over 14 amino acids. The DNA of the CDR3 is TGTGCCAGCAGCCGACAGAACCCTAATGAAAAACTGTTTTTT. This sequence encodes CASSRQNPNEKLFF.

The rearrangement uses TRBV9 and TRBJ2-2, with D possibly matching TRBD2 (5 bases). V lost 4 bases and J 6 bases, leaving 13 bases between the germline ends. CDR1 SGDLS and CDR2 YYNGEE come from the germline V gene. This CDR3 has 14 amino acids. The CDR3 DNA is TGTGCCAGCAGCCCATCGGGGAGACCCGGGGAGCTGTTTTTT. It translates to CASSPSGRPGELFF.

This chain links TRBV19 with TRBJ1-1, with D maybe TRBD1 (6 bases). The length of the CDR3 is 14 residues. The ends were cut back, 6 bases at V and 4 bases at J, with 15 bases in the middle. Germline loops: CDR1 LNHDA, CDR2 SQIVND (reference sequence). The CDR3 region has the DNA TGTGCCAGTAGGGCCCTGACAGGAGTCACTGAAGCTTTCTTT. Translation: CASRALTGVTEAFF.

In DNA form, the CDR3 reads TGTGCCAGCAGCTTAGTACAGACCTCTGGAAACACCATATATTTT. It codes for CASSLVQTSGNTIYF. V and J are TRBV7-9 and TRBJ1-3, with D hard to call. V gave up 1 base and J gave up 0 bases, with 7 bases separating them. The CDR3 runs to 15 residues. Germline CDR1 reads SEHNR; CDR2 reads FQNEAQ (reference sequence).